A selection of T cell receptor beta chains follows, all from one sample in a study of OX40 agonist ivuxolimab in advanced cancers. Clones were read by immunoSEQ multiplex PCR, and TCRdb kept only the in-frame ones, dropping some. The profile shows 35,000 to 45,000 clones, about 82% of them singletons. Source: CD4+ or CD8+ T cells sorted from blood, taken in a trial of the OX40 agonist ivuxolimab. Receptors originate from an adult with an advanced solid tumor such as melanoma, head and neck, liver or kidney cancer. The CDR3 runs from the conserved cysteine through the conserved F or W. The D gene is left open where the match is weak. Clone size appears in some rows only: once, few, many, or a class for an expanded clone.

clone size	V gene	J gene	D gene	CDR3 protein	CDR3 DNA
-	TRBV6-5	TRBJ1-1	-	CASSYMIHTEAFF	TGTGCCAGCAGTTACATGATTCACACTGAAGCTTTCTTT
-	TRBV7-2	TRBJ2-3	-	CASSLKSKQYF	TGTGCCAGCAGCTTGAAATCGAAGCAGTATTTT
once	TRBV10-3	TRBJ1-4	-	CAISEGLEKLFF	TGTGCCATCAGTGAGGGACTTGAAAAACTGTTTTTT
-	TRBV30	TRBJ1-1	TRBD1	CAWRDRGQAFF	TGTGCCTGGAGGGACAGGGGGCAAGCTTTCTTT
-	TRBV6-5	TRBJ2-7	-	CASSRIGGPYEQYF	TGTGCCAGCAGTAGAATTGGGGGCCCCTACGAGCAGTACTTC
-	TRBV29-1	TRBJ2-3	TRBD2	CSAQIAGVGDTQYF	TGCAGCGCCCAGATTGCGGGAGTGGGGGATACGCAGTATTTT
once	TRBV27	TRBJ2-2	TRBD1	CASSLYSPGTGNTGELFF	TGTGCCAGCAGTTTATACTCCCCGGGGACAGGGAACACCGGGGAGCTGTTTTTT
-	TRBV5-1	TRBJ2-1	TRBD2	CASSLFDGGSYNEQFF	TGCGCCAGCAGCTTATTTGACGGGGGGTCCTACAATGAGCAGTTCTTC
-	TRBV11-2	TRBJ2-2	TRBD2	CASSFKRLAGGRELFF	TGTGCCAGCAGCTTTAAGAGACTAGCGGGAGGTCGGGAGCTGTTTTTT
few	TRBV30	TRBJ1-2	-	CAWSGREYYGYTF	TGTGCCTGGAGTGGAAGGGAGTACTATGGCTACACCTTC
few	TRBV6-5	TRBJ1-6	TRBD1	CASRLGQVKNSPLHF	TGTGCCAGCAGATTGGGACAGGTGAAGAATTCACCCCTCCACTTT
-	TRBV29-1	TRBJ1-2	TRBD1	CSVEDQGQGYGYTF	TGCAGCGTTGAAGATCAAGGACAGGGCTATGGCTACACCTTC
-	TRBV11-3	TRBJ2-7	-	CASSLRGSPYEQYF	TGTGCCAGCAGCTTGAGAGGTTCCCCCTACGAGCAGTACTTC
-	TRBV6-5	TRBJ1-1	TRBD1	CASSPGDRGLSEAFF	TGTGCCAGCAGCCCAGGGGACAGGGGGCTTTCTGAAGCTTTCTTT
-	TRBV30	TRBJ2-1	-	CAWNRLVNKGNEQFF	TGTGCCTGGAATAGACTAGTAAATAAAGGCAATGAGCAGTTCTTC
-	TRBV11-3	TRBJ1-4	-	CASSWGAFPTNEKLFF	TGTGCCAGCAGCTGGGGTGCCTTTCCAACTAATGAAAAACTGTTTTTT
-	TRBV5-1	TRBJ2-1	-	CASSLGTPGYNEQFF	TGCGCCAGCAGCCTCGGGACCCCCGGATACAATGAGCAGTTCTTC
-	TRBV7-9	TRBJ2-7	-	CASSLGTSRGTWSSYEQYF	TGTGCCAGCAGCCTAGGGACCTCAAGAGGGACTTGGAGCTCCTACGAGCAGTACTTC
-	TRBV7-6	TRBJ2-3	-	CASSLDPLGDTQYF	TGTGCCAGCAGCTTAGACCCCCTTGGGGATACGCAGTATTTT
few	TRBV2	TRBJ2-1	TRBD2	CASSPTQHLLAGDWYNEQFF	TGTGCCAGCAGTCCTACTCAACACCTTCTAGCGGGAGATTGGTACAATGAGCAGTTCTTC